This TCR beta chain was captured by sequencing in a study of blood T cell repertoires in COVID-19. Across the whole study: Italy, Spain and the United States were the sources of the convalescent and acute COVID-19 samples.

V dropped 8 bases and J dropped 7; count of bases not matched to a gene: 5. This CDR3 is 12 amino acids long. Per the original data handling: Amplification of reference gene primers provided the estimated nucleated cell counts. This table comes from immunoSEQ multiplex PCR, and its TCRdb copy is limited to in-frame clones, with some not included. The V and J calls and clone size are taken from that table; D and trimming were inferred from the DNA. The sample shows 150,000 or so clones, 70% to 85% of them seen only once. Seattle patients were enrolled during active infection and followed longitudinally.

This chain links TRBV12-3 or TRBV12-4 with TRBJ2-7; 10 nucleotides match TRBD1. The sequenced sample was peripheral blood. The TCR comes from a man in his fifties or sixties with COVID-19, enrolled during active disease. In DNA form, the CDR3 reads TGTGCCAGCGGGACAGGGGTGGGGGAGCAGTACTTC. It specifies CASGTGVGEQYF.